The clone carrying this TCR beta chain was detected many times. These data originate in a study of T-cell reconstitution after alpha-beta-depleted transplantation in children. The authors prepared the TCRbeta library with unique molecular identifiers. TCRdb redid the calling of the PCR reads with MiXCR, one entry per CDR3 protein. This table has 540,000 or so distinct CDR3 sequences, more than 20% appearing once. CDR1 and CDR2 (germline): WSHSY, SAAADI. The V end lost 8 bases, the J end lost 3 bases, and 13 bases lay between the germline ends. The CDR3 totals 13 residues. The source is a boy younger than two who had a stem cell transplant for acute myeloid leukemia, so the T cells may come from the graft donor. The rearrangement links TRBV10-2 to TRBJ2-5; tentative D call: TRBD2 (6 bases). Sample: PBMCs, mostly from graft donor cells, taken 360 days after TCRalphabeta/CD19-depleted stem cell transplant. CDR3 amino acids: CASSRTIKETQYF. The CDR3 nucleotides read TGCGCCAGCTCAAGGACTATAAAAGAGACCCAGTACTTC.